This TCR beta chain was captured by sequencing in a study of cytomegalovirus exposure and HLA in healthy donors. V lost 8 bases, J lost 9 bases, and 23 bases lay in between. CDR1 is LGHNA and CDR2 is YSLEER in the germline V gene. CDR3 length: 16 residues. PCR involved 60 Vbeta and 13 Jbeta primers. Libraries were prepared by immunoSEQ multiplex PCR; TCRdb keeps only in-frame clonotypes and omits some of them. The sample yields around 99,000 clones, almost 75% seen once. The material sequenced was PBMCs. V is TRBV4-3 and J is TRBJ1-6; tentatively, D is TRBD1 (5 bases). The receptor's source is a man aged 40-50 years in good health and CMV-seronegative. The CDR3 loop is CASRGGGSPGSSPLHF. The DNA for the CDR3 is TGCGCCAGCCGAGGTGGGGGGTCCCCCGGCAGTTCACCCCTCCACTTT.